There are many counts of the clone carrying this T cell receptor (beta chain). Its antigen is unknown. The TCR beta libraries were generated through quantitative 5'-RACE incorporating molecular barcodes. Via MiXCR, TCRdb re-called the 5' RACE reads, giving one row per CDR3 protein. The sample has 250,000 to 350,000 distinct CDR3 sequences, around 20% seen once. The sample is drawn from a study of CD8 T cells in ankylosing spondylitis. The length of the CDR3 is 14 residues. V dropped 6 bases and J dropped 1 base, with 14 bases sitting between them. CDR1 is DFQATT, CDR2 SNEGSKA, per germline (reference sequence). Notes on the study in general: The study looked at matched synovial fluid samples from ankylosing spondylitis patients. Disease-linked clones were reported to be significantly enriched there.

The rearrangement uses TRBV20-1 and TRBJ2-3; D is possibly TRBD1 (6 bases). The clonotype comes from a female donor with ankylosing spondylitis or in good health (not recorded which). Sequenced input: blood, either unsorted or a sorted T cell fraction (not recorded which). CDR3 sequence reads: CSAPTGKGTDTQYF. The CDR3 bases are TGCAGTGCCCCTACAGGGAAAGGCACAGATACGCAGTATTTT.